Below are 25 T cell receptor beta chains sequenced from a single sample in a study of T cells in Graves' hyperthyroidism and ophthalmopathy. Amplification of TCR beta CDR3 regions was performed using RNA transcripts as template. The primer set for the first-round RT-PCR of the TCR CDR3 was HTBI. TCRdb analysed the multiplex PCR reads with MiXCR anew, one entry per CDR3 protein. Of approximately 720,000 distinct CDR3 sequences listed, around a sixth are singletons. The specimen sequenced was blood. These receptors were taken from a woman in her forties or fifties with Graves' hyperthyroidism that later progressed to Graves' ophthalmopathy.

The sample holds one count of this clonotype. This chain uses TRBV28 with TRBJ2-7, with 8 bases matching TRBD1. Germline assignment: CDR1 MDHEN and CDR2 SYDVKM. Losses at the gene ends were 2 bases for V and 6 bases for J; bases not matched to a gene: 9. There are 15 residues in the CDR3. The CDR3 nucleotides read TGTGCCAGCAGTTTAAGTACAGGGGGAAGGCTCGAGCAGTACTTC. Amino acids: CASSLSTGGRLEQYF.

The chain joins TRBV19 to TRBJ2-2, with 7 bases lining up with TRBD1. The length of the CDR3 is 15 residues. Germline lookup yields CDR1 LNHDA and CDR2 SQIVND (reference sequence). The trim removed 5 bases at V and 9 bases at J, leaving 12 bases unmatched. CDR3 amino acids: CASSVYDRDLRELFF. CDR3 nucleotide sequence: TGTGCCAGTAGTGTTTATGACAGGGATCTTCGGGAGCTGTTTTTT.

J is TRBJ2-5 and V is TRBV15; unclear D gene. The V end lost 3 bases, the J end lost 1 base, and 9 bases lay between the germline ends. The CDR3 runs to 14 residues. Germline CDR1 and CDR2: LNHNV and YYDKDF (reference sequence). The CDR3 sequence is CATSRGKLQETQYF. Written as DNA, the CDR3 is TGTGCCACCAGCAGGGGTAAACTCCAAGAGACCCAGTACTTC.

This clonotype occurred many times. The chain has TRBV12-3 or TRBV12-4 and TRBJ1-2, with 8 bases fitting TRBD1. V shed 1 base, J shed 5 bases, and the junction held 6 bases outside the gene matches. This CDR3 comprises 15 residues. The CDR3 coding sequence is TGTGCCAGCAGTTTAGACAGGGGGAGAGGTTATGGCTACACCTTC. Translating it yields CASSLDRGRGYGYTF.

The chain is built from TRBV9 and TRBJ2-2, with D unresolved. Per germline, CDR1 SGDLS and CDR2 YYNGEE. Deletions cut 0 bases from V and 7 bases from J, with 19 bases between. CDR3 length: 17 amino acids. The CDR3 bases are TGTGCCAGCAGCGTAGACTCGGCGGTCGCCGGCGGCGGGGAGCTGTTTTTT. It encodes CASSVDSAVAGGGELFF.

The chain carries TRBV6-1 and TRBJ1-5; weak D call: TRBD1 (5 bases). The length of the CDR3 is 17 residues. The germline V and J ends were trimmed by 2 bases and 0 bases, with 14 bases remaining between them. Germline V lookup: CDR1 MNHNS, CDR2 SASEGT. Here the CDR3 reads CASSESDIPASNQPQHF. The CDR3 DNA sequence: TGTGCCAGCAGTGAATCGGACATACCAGCTAGCAATCAGCCCCAGCATTTT.

This clonotype was found a few times. The chain couples TRBV5-1 to TRBJ2-2, with TRBD2 matching 8 bases. This CDR3 is built from 13 residues. V gave up 7 bases and J gave up 3 bases; unmatched junction bases: 2. CDR1 and CDR2 (germline): SGHRS, YFSETQ. CDR3 sequence reads: CASGSGDTGELFF. The CDR3 DNA follows: TGCGCCAGCGGTAGCGGGGACACCGGGGAGCTGTTTTTT.

V and J are TRBV5-1 and TRBJ2-2; maybe TRBD1 (6 bases). The V end lost 3 bases, the J end lost 2 bases, and 11 bases lay between the germline ends. Germline CDR1 reads SGHRS; CDR2 reads YFSETQ. The CDR3 is 15 residues long. The CDR3 sequence: CASSSGETNTGELFF. The CDR3 DNA reads as TGCGCCAGCAGCTCAGGGGAGACCAACACCGGGGAGCTGTTTTTT.

The rearrangement uses TRBV7-9 and TRBJ2-1; tentative D call: TRBD2 (6 bases). Trimming shortened V by 1 base and J by 4 bases, and 14 bases separated the two germline ends. CDR3 length: 16 amino acids. The V gene's germline CDR1 is SEHNR and CDR2 FQNEAQ (reference sequence). The CDR3 sequence is CASSLEGLVTYNEQFF. CDR3 nucleotides: TGTGCCAGCAGCTTAGAGGGACTGGTTACTTACAATGAGCAGTTCTTC.

This clonotype was detected ten times or more. The chain combines TRBV3-1 with TRBJ1-2, with D perhaps TRBD1 (5 bases). V dropped 4 bases and J dropped 3 bases, with 9 bases sitting between them. This CDR3 has 13 residues. Germline CDR1 is LGHDT and CDR2 is YNNKEL (reference sequence). This CDR3 reads CASSPRGHYGYTF. In nucleotides, the CDR3 is TGTGCCAGCAGCCCGAGGGGCCACTATGGCTACACCTTC.

With respect to this clonotype: A much larger clone differs from this one at a single base, so this may be a read error. The chain combines TRBV3-1 with TRBJ2-2; D may be TRBD1 (6 bases). From germline, CDR1 is LGHDT and CDR2 YNNKEL (reference sequence). CDR3 length: 15 residues. In nucleotides, the CDR3 is TGTGCCAGCAGCCGCCGGGACACCCTCACCGGGGAGCTGTCTTTT. Residues: CASSRRDTLTGELSF.

The chain recombines TRBV29-1 with TRBJ2-2; no clear D gene. The CDR3 has 14 residues. V was pared by 4 bases and J by 4 bases, with 13 bases between. CDR1 is SQVTM and CDR2 is ANQGSEA in the germline V gene. The CDR3 spells CSVAGPGATGELFF. The CDR3 bases are TGCAGCGTTGCAGGCCCAGGAGCCACCGGGGAGCTGTTTTTT.

The sample holds a few counts of this clonotype. The chain is built from TRBV3-1 and TRBJ2-5; 10 nucleotides line up with TRBD2. This CDR3 is 16 amino acids long. Germline V gene data show CDR1 as LGHDT and CDR2 as YNNKEL (reference sequence). The V gene end was trimmed by 1 base and the J gene end by 4 bases; junction bases not matched to a gene: 6. The CDR3 coding sequence is TGTGCCAGCAGCCAAGCAGGACGGACTAGCGGAGAGACCCAGTACTTC. Translation: CASSQAGRTSGETQYF.

This clonotype was seen many times. The chain's CDR3 is CASGQYEQYF. In DNA, the CDR3 is TGTGCCTCGGGGCAGTACGAGCAGTACTTC. This rearrangement joins TRBV30 to TRBJ2-7; D might be TRBD1 or TRBD2, each matching 5 bases. V was pared by 7 bases and J by 4 bases, with 8 bases between. CDR1 GTSNPN and CDR2 SVGIG come from the germline V gene (reference sequence). The CDR3 contains 10 residues.

This chain joins TRBV2 and TRBJ1-5, with a weak D call TRBD1 (5 bases). Per germline, CDR1 SNHLY and CDR2 FYNNEI. This CDR3 comprises 14 residues. Trimming took 3 bases from V and 5 from J, leaving 11 bases between them. The CDR3 loop is CASSETAGYQPQHF. In nucleotides, the CDR3 is TGTGCCAGCAGTGAGACAGCGGGATATCAGCCCCAGCATTTT.

This clonotype came up many times. The chain joins TRBV20-1 to TRBJ2-7; possible D gene TRBD1, 5 bases. V lost 3 bases and J lost 6, with 21 bases in between. CDR3 length: 15 residues. CDR1 DFQATT and CDR2 SNEGSKA come from the germline V gene (reference sequence). CDR3 in DNA: TGCAGTGCTAGTAAACAGGTGGCCTTTTCTGCCGAGCAGTACTTC. Amino acids: CSASKQVAFSAEQYF.

The J gene is TRBJ2-3, the V gene TRBV7-3; the match to TRBD2 covers 8 bases. This CDR3 contains 16 residues. V gave up 6 bases and J gave up 3 bases; unmatched junction bases: 11. CDR1 and CDR2 from the germline V gene are SGHTA and FQGTGA. The DNA of the CDR3 is TGTGCCAGCAGTCAATCCGGGACTAGGGGTACAGATACGCAGTATTTT. Protein sequence: CASSQSGTRGTDTQYF. The entire variable domain, with the rest obtained from reference TRBV7-3 and TRBJ2-3, is as follows: GAGVSQTPSNKVTEKGKYVELRCDPISGHTALYWYRQSLGQGPEFLIYFQGTGAADDSGLPNDRFFAVRPEGSVSTLKIQRTERGDSAVYLCASSQSGTRGTDTQYFGPGTRLTVL.

This clonotype has only a few counts. The chain recombines TRBV10-3 with TRBJ1-6; no definite D call. V gave up 4 bases and J gave up 1 base, with 14 bases separating them. CDR1 is ENHRY, CDR2 SYGVKD, per germline. The CDR3 loop spans 17 amino acids. The CDR3 loop is CAISVDEILSYNSPLHF. CDR3 bases: TGTGCCATCAGTGTCGATGAGATTTTATCCTATAATTCACCCCTCCACTTT.

This clonotype has a count of ten or more. The gene calls are TRBV11-2 and TRBJ1-4; the match to TRBD1 covers 8 bases. CDR3 length: 17 residues. V lost 5 bases to trimming and J lost 3 bases; unmatched junction nucleotides: 11. CDR1 is SGHAT and CDR2 is FQNNGV in the germline V gene. The CDR3 sequence: CASSPDRAISANEKLFF. CDR3 DNA: TGTGCCAGCAGCCCGGACAGGGCTATTTCGGCTAATGAAAAACTGTTTTTT. Supplemented by reference TRBV11-2 and TRBJ1-4, the full variable domain reads EAGVAQSPRYKIIEKRQSVAFWCNPISGHATLYWYQQILGQGPKLLIQFQNNGVVDDSQLPKDRFSAERLKGVDSTLKIQPAKLEDSAVYLCASSPDRAISANEKLFFGSGTQLSVL.

The sample holds many counts of this clonotype. The chain links TRBV6-1 to TRBJ1-5; the D gene is possibly TRBD1 (6 bases). The germline V gene has CDR1 MNHNS and CDR2 SASEGT. The CDR3 spans 14 residues. The germline V and J ends were trimmed by 4 bases and 2 bases, with 9 bases remaining between them. CDR3 residues: CASSARQGNQPQHF. The CDR3, as DNA: TGTGCCAGCAGTGCACGACAGGGCAATCAGCCCCAGCATTTT.

A few counts support this clonotype. The rearrangement uses TRBV20-1 and TRBJ1-4, with a possible D match to TRBD1 (5 bases). V was shortened by 0 bases and J by 6 bases, with 8 bases between the two germline ends. Germline V gene lookup returns CDR1 DFQATT and CDR2 SNEGSKA (reference sequence). CDR3 size: 13 residues. The CDR3, as DNA: TGCAGTGCTAGAGACGACAGAGATGAAAAACTGTTTTTT. Encoded protein: CSARDDRDEKLFF.

The chain recombines TRBV12-3 or TRBV12-4 with TRBJ2-1; possible D gene TRBD2, 5 bases. The CDR3 runs 11 residues. The germline V and J ends were trimmed by 6 bases and 7 bases, with 7 bases remaining between them. In DNA form, the CDR3 reads TGTGCCAGCAGGAGGGAGAATGAGCAGTTCTTC. This gives the protein CASRRENEQFF.

This clonotype was observed at least ten times. V gene TRBV7-8 combines with J gene TRBJ2-7, with a tentative D call TRBD1 (6 bases). The germline V and J ends were trimmed by 5 bases and 0 bases, with 14 bases remaining between them. The CDR3 covers 15 residues. Germline assignment: CDR1 SGHVS and CDR2 FQNEAQ. The DNA for the CDR3 is TGTGCCAGCAGCGAGACAGGACCCAGCTCCTACGAGCAGTACTTC. Amino acid sequence: CASSETGPSSYEQYF.

This clonotype was detected only a few times. Sequence at one end of the junction differs from germline and may be a read error. The chain recombines TRBV12-3 or TRBV12-4 with TRBJ2-5; 7 bases align to TRBD1. The CDR3 runs 14 residues. CDR3 in amino acids: CACSIRGMLETQYF. The CDR3 DNA is TGTGCCTGCAGCATCAGGGGGATGTTAGAGACCCAGTACTTC.

In this sample, this clonotype turned up a few times. This sequence joins TRBV7-2 and TRBJ1-3; 7 bases map to TRBD1. Germline lookup yields CDR1 SGHTA and CDR2 FQGNSA. The V segment lost 6 bases and the J segment 0 bases; nucleotides outside the gene matches: 11. The CDR3 consists of 17 residues. The DNA of the CDR3 is TGTGCCAGCAGACTCGCAGGGACAGCCCGCTCTGGAAACACCATATATTTT. Amino acid sequence: CASRLAGTARSGNTIYF. The full variable domain, rest sourced from reference TRBV7-2 and TRBJ1-3, is GAGVSQSPSNKVTEKGKDVELRCDPISGHTALYWYRQSLGQGLEFLIYFQGNSAPDKSGLPSDRFSAERTGGSVSTLTIQRTQQEDSAVYLCASRLAGTARSGNTIYFGEGSWLTVV.